The text below deals with one T cell receptor (beta chain). Its antigen remains undetermined. It has no much larger one-base neighbor in the sample; base qualities were not kept. Using the deep immunoSEQ assay, multiplex PCR amplified TCR CDR3 regions from genomic DNA. Extracted genomic DNA from each cell subset was spread evenly across all wells of several immunoSEQ 96-well plates, with each plate serving as a replicate. For sorted subsets, each replicate PCR was loaded with 200 ng genomic DNA, equivalent to 32,000 or so T cell genomes. Purified libraries were measured with a Qubit 3.0 fluorometer, size-checked on a Bioanalyzer 2100, and measured again with the KAPA Library Quantification kit. A separate single-read 150-cycle Illumina NextSeq 550 flow cell was used to sequence each immunoSEQ 96-well plate. The authors processed their data as follows. The immunoSEQ output contained only junctional sequences without quality scores, so filtering could not match that applied to full-length reads. To assign V/J genes and CDR3, sequences were annotated against IMGT germline references using PyIR, a Python wrapper for IgBLAST v1.9. Any read was removed if the V/J assignment was weak (E-value above 1e-6), the CDR3 was missing, or the read contained stop codons, out-of-frame junctions, or ambiguous translated residues. V3J clonotypes were defined as sequences sharing the same inferred V gene, J gene, and CDR3 amino acid sequence. To compute the percentage overlap between repertoires, the number of shared unique clonotypes was divided by the size of the smaller repertoire. RTK rarefaction, the Chao1 estimator, and Recon v2.1 estimates of unobserved clonotypes were used to assess repertoire richness. For all TCRbeta clonotypes obtained by the gDNA method from a handful of donors, generation probabilities were computed with OLGA. TCRdb retrieved this table from immuneACCESS and kept in-frame rearrangements only. Not all clones are present; in checked studies, unresolved V genes account for under half, and no reason is known for the remainder. V and J calls and clone size come straight from that table; D and trimming were deduced from the DNA. The sample contains roughly 1,500,000 clones, 95% to 99% of them found a single time. The leading ten clones occupy roughly 0.45% of the sample.

Donors were healthy HIV-negative adults with no recently reported acute infections or vaccinations. All donors were Caucasian adults living in Nashville, Tennessee, USA. CD4+ T cells were enriched by magnetic negative selection; naive cells were then positively selected on CD45RA, and the negative fraction formed the memory subset. Blood was collected by leukapheresis, and PBMCs were isolated by Ficoll-Histopaque density gradient centrifugation and then cryopreserved in liquid nitrogen vapor phase. Purity and quantity of every magnetically sorted T cell population were checked by analytical flow cytometry. Genomic DNA was isolated from every sorted fraction and measured by UV absorbance on a Nanodrop 2000c. This sample is drawn from a study of shared clonotypes between healthy human individuals (TCRdb year 2020). A note on the overall study: A couple of women and three men aged 18 to 49 years were included in the cohort. For each donor, CD4 naive and CD4 memory were each given three plates, CD8 naive was given two plates, and CD8 memory was given one plate. Per donor, leukapheresis produced somewhere between about 0.9 and 9.5 billion PBMCs. Blood TCR repertoires of four to six healthy adults were deeply sequenced to estimate repertoire size and the extent of clonotype sharing between individuals. Different laboratories and diverse techniques were used to prepare libraries and sequence TCR repertoires, to increase sequencing depth and limit assay-specific biases. Paper-wide results and their limitations: Based on pairwise subsampling, the degree of clonotype sharing among donors was expected to be affected by sequencing depth. Compared with non-shared clonotypes, clonotypes shared by all four sorted-subset donors had higher generation probabilities. The small number of donors limited the genetic and exposure-history diversity represented. About 4.5% of naive CD4, more than 3% of naive CD8, around 2.3% of memory CD4, and less than 0.45% of memory CD8 clonotypes were shared across a few donors. Estimated clonotype richness was generally larger for naive than for memory subsets. Sampling was restricted to blood, and TCR repertoires in tissue are likely to differ from TCR repertoires in blood. Even with the large sequencing depth, rarefaction of the sorted-subset datasets indicated that sequencing was incomplete.

Including cysteine and phenylalanine, the CDR3 has 13 amino acids. The kept DNA is CDR3 alone, 39 bases in frame from the first base. Reading the germline V gene gives CDR1 SGDLS and CDR2 YYNGEE. V loses 4 bases, J loses 3 bases, and the germline ends lie 10 bases apart. This TCR came from a young man in good health. Sample: naive CD4+ T cells sorted from blood. What the cell subset or site label conveys for this sample: CD45RA+ positively selected. This chain is built from TRBV9 and TRBJ1-1; the D gene assignment is ambiguous. The CDR3 protein is CASSTLGDTEAFF. The nucleotides read TGTGCCAGCAGCACACTAGGCGACACTGAAGCTTTCTTT.